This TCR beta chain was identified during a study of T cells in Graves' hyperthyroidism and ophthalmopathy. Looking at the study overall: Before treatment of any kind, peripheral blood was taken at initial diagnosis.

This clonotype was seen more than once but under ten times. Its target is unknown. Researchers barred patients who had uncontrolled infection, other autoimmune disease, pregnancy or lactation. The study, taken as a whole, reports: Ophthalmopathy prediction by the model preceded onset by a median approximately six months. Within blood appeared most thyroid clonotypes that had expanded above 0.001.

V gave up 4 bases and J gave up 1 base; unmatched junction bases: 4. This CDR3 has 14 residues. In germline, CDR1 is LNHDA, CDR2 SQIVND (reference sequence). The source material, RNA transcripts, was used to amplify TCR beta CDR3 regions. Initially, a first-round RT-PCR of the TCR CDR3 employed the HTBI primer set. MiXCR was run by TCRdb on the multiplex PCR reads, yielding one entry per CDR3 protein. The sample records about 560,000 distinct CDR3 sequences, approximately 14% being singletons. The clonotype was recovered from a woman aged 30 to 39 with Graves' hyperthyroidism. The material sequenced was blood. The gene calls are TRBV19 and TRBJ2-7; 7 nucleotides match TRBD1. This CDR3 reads CASSTDRNSYEQYF. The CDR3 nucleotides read TGTGCCAGTAGTACGGACAGGAATTCCTACGAGCAGTACTTC. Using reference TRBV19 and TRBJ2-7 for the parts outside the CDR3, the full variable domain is DGGITQSPKYLFRKEGQNVTLSCEQNLNHDAMYWYRQDPGQGLRLIYYSQIVNDFQKGDIAEGYSVSREKKESFPLTVTSAQKNPTAFYLCASSTDRNSYEQYFGPGTRLTVT.